This T cell receptor (beta chain) was recorded in a study of cytomegalovirus exposure and HLA in healthy donors. Study-level points and caveats: The majority of TCR sequences were rare, yet some public TCRs appeared in many donors. Segments of the TCR beta V type were, in most cases, productive about 87% or about 30% of the time in an earlier analysis.

CDR1 MNHNY and CDR2 SVGAGI come from the germline V gene (reference sequence). V was cut by 2 bases and J by 8 bases, with 12 bases left in between. The CDR3 has 13 amino acids. A note on this clone: Its target is unknown.

Healthy bone marrow donors supplied every sample. PCR employed 60 Vbeta and 13 Jbeta primers. Generated by immunoSEQ multiplex PCR, the TCRdb table keeps only in-frame clones and is missing some. Of some 99,000 clones in the sample, approximately 69% were seen once. The rearrangement links TRBV6-6 to TRBJ1-1; the D gene is possibly TRBD1 (6 bases). The sequencing input was PBMCs. The origin of this receptor is a female donor in good health and CMV-seronegative. The CDR3: CASSYPGVSEAFF. CDR3 DNA sequence: TGTGCCAGCAGTTACCCAGGGGTTTCAGAAGCTTTCTTT.